The 19 T cell receptor beta chains below come from one sample, sequenced in a study of blood T cells in healthy people across ages. A second about 6 to 12 cycle PCR used barcoded and J-beta primers. Using its own MiXCR run on the 5' RACE reads, TCRdb lists one record per CDR3 protein. The data hold some 1.4 million distinct CDR3 sequences, with around 39% observed a single time. The sequencing sample was made of blood. These receptors all come from a woman between 18 and 29 years old in good health.

This chain connects TRBV5-4 to TRBJ2-1; 9 positions agree with TRBD2. The CDR3 runs 18 residues. J was trimmed by 7 bases and V by 0 bases; bases with no gene match: 14. From germline, CDR1 is SGHNT and CDR2 YYREEE (reference sequence). The CDR3 sequence is CASSLGGGGAGGWNEQFF. The CDR3 nucleotides read TGTGCCAGCAGCTTGGGGGGGGGAGGAGCGGGAGGTTGGAATGAGCAGTTCTTC.

The gene calls are TRBV2 and TRBJ2-3; D gene ambiguous. Trimming cost V 7 bases and J 3 bases, with 11 bases left between them. Germline V gene lookup returns CDR1 SNHLY and CDR2 FYNNEI. The CDR3 is 13 residues long. For the CDR3, the DNA is TGTGCCAGCAATCGTGGAATGACAGATACGCAGTATTTT. Translating gives CASNRGMTDTQYF.

The chain combines TRBV6-5 with TRBJ1-2, with D tentatively TRBD1 (6 bases). V was clipped by 4 bases and J by 1 base, with 16 bases between them. CDR3 length: 16 amino acids. Germline CDR1 MNHEY, CDR2 SVGAGI. The CDR3 sequence is CASSSAGTTLNYGYTF. In nucleotides, the CDR3 is TGTGCCAGCAGTTCAGCCGGGACAACGCTTAACTATGGCTACACCTTC.

There are a few counts of this clonotype. The chain employs TRBV5-1 and TRBJ2-1; D is unclear. The germline V and J ends were trimmed by 2 bases and 0 bases, with 9 bases remaining between them. CDR3 length: 15 amino acids. Germline lookup yields CDR1 SGHRS and CDR2 YFSETQ. The CDR3 loop is CASSFPSSSYNEQFF. For the CDR3, the DNA is TGCGCCAGCAGCTTTCCGTCGAGCTCCTACAATGAGCAGTTCTTC. The whole variable domain, filled in from reference TRBV5-1 and TRBJ2-1, reads KAGVTQTPRYLIKTRGQQVTLSCSPISGHRSVSWYQQTPGQGLQFLFEYFSETQRNKGNFPGRFSGRQFSNSRSEMNVSTLELGDSALYLCASSFPSSSYNEQFFGPGTRLTVL.

The chain uses TRBV9 and TRBJ1-1, with D perhaps matching TRBD1 (6 bases). Per the germline V gene, CDR1 is SGDLS and CDR2 is YYNGEE. This CDR3 region has 14 residues. V lost 3 bases and J 2 bases, leaving 11 bases between the germline ends. The CDR3 protein is CASSGTAGNTEAFF. The CDR3 nucleotides are TGTGCCAGCAGCGGGACAGCGGGAAACACTGAAGCTTTCTTT. Filled out from reference TRBV9 and TRBJ1-1, the complete variable domain reads DSGVTQTPKHLITATGQRVTLRCSPRSGDLSVYWYQQSLDQGLQFLIQYYNGEERAKGNILERFSAQQFPDLHSELNLSSLELGDSALYFCASSGTAGNTEAFFGQGTRLTVV.

This clonotype occurred a few times. The CDR3 DNA sequence: TGCGCCAGTACACTAGCGGGAGGGATTTACAATGAGCAGTACTTC. This codes for CASTLAGGIYNEQYF. The rearrangement joins TRBV5-1 to TRBJ2-7, with TRBD2 matching over 13 bases. The CDR3 totals 15 residues. CDR1 SGHRS and CDR2 YFSETQ come from the germline V gene. V was clipped by 8 bases and J by 7 bases; unmatched bases: 12.

This clonotype was seen just once. Being one base from a much bigger clone, this may be a read error. The V and J genes are TRBV5-1 and TRBJ2-7; D remains unclear. The CDR3 totals 15 residues. Germline lookup yields CDR1 SGHRS and CDR2 YFSETQ. In nucleotides, the CDR3 is TGCGCCAGAAGCTCCTCGCTTGCAACTTCCTACGAGCAGTACTTC. This translates into CARSSSLATSYEQYF.

A few counts support this clonotype. The V call is TRBV20-1, the J call TRBJ1-1; D may be TRBD1 (5 bases). The CDR3 extends over 13 amino acids. Germline CDR1 is DFQATT and CDR2 is SNEGSKA (reference sequence). V lost 3 bases to trimming and J lost 1 base, with 9 bases between them. This chain's CDR3 is CSASKTGNTEAFF. CDR3 coding DNA: TGCAGTGCTAGCAAAACAGGGAACACTGAAGCTTTCTTT.

CDR3 protein: CASSYLGGRAGDEQFF. In nucleotides, the CDR3 is TGTGCCAGCAGTTACTTAGGCGGGAGGGCCGGGGATGAGCAGTTCTTC. The chain couples TRBV6-6 to TRBJ2-1; 9 nucleotides align to TRBD2. The CDR3 runs 16 residues. V was pared by 1 base and J by 8 bases, with 9 bases of the junction left unmatched. Germline assignment: CDR1 MNHNY and CDR2 SVGAGI (reference sequence).

The V call is TRBV3-1, the J call TRBJ1-2; D is possibly TRBD1 (6 bases). Germline V gene sequence: CDR1 LGHDT, CDR2 YNNKEL (reference sequence). The CDR3 covers 16 residues. V lost 2 bases to trimming and J lost 3 bases, with 16 bases between them. This CDR3 reads CASSQIGNRVDYGYTF. The CDR3 DNA sequence: TGTGCCAGCAGCCAAATAGGTAACAGGGTGGACTATGGCTACACCTTC. The entire variable domain, with the rest obtained from reference TRBV3-1 and TRBJ1-2, is as follows: DTAVSQTPKYLVTQMGNDKSIKCEQNLGHDTMYWYKQDSKKFLKIMFSYNNKELIINETVPNRFSPKSPDKAHLNLHINSLELGDSAVYFCASSQIGNRVDYGYTFGSGTRLTVV.

The chain recombines TRBV2 with TRBJ1-2; 8 bases line up with TRBD1. The germline V gene encodes CDR1 SNHLY and CDR2 FYNNEI. This CDR3 has 17 residues. V dropped 5 bases and J dropped 8; count of bases not matched to a gene: 19. The CDR3 spells CASSLLAGGPLGKGYTF. The CDR3 DNA reads as TGTGCCAGCAGTTTGCTGGCAGGGGGCCCGTTGGGGAAGGGCTACACCTTC.

Many counts were recorded for this clonotype. The junction does not match germline at one end; this may be a read error. The V and J genes are TRBV5-1 and TRBJ2-1, with 7 bases fitting TRBD1. Germline V gene sequence: CDR1 SGHRS, CDR2 YFSETQ. This CDR3 region has 14 residues. CDR3 nucleotide sequence: TGTGCCAGCAGACGGGACAGCTCCTACAATGAGCAGTTCTTC. Translating gives CASRRDSSYNEQFF.

This sequence joins TRBV4-1 and TRBJ2-5; D tentatively reads TRBD1 or TRBD2 (5 bases each). CDR3 length equals 15 residues. Germline V lookup: CDR1 MGHRA, CDR2 YSYEKL. V was trimmed by 4 bases and J by 5 bases, leaving 17 bases between them. The CDR3 loop is CASSREWGSAETQYF. CDR3 in DNA: TGCGCCAGCAGCCGAGAATGGGGGAGTGCGGAGACCCAGTACTTC.

This clonotype was counted a few times. The genes are TRBV21-1 and TRBJ1-1; whether TRBD1, the table's D call, matches the DNA was not checked. TRBV21-1 is a pseudogene. There are 19 residues in the CDR3. CDR3 DNA: TGTGCCAGCAGACAAAGGGACAGGGGGCAAAGGGGGGAAGACACGGAAGCTTTCTTT. Amino acids: CASRQRDRGQRGEDTEAFF.

The V call is TRBV4-2, the J call TRBJ2-1, with 13 bases that match TRBD2. The CDR3 covers 15 residues. With 4 bases clipped from V and 10 bases from J, the junction kept 7 bases outside the gene matches. Germline CDR1 reads LGHNA; CDR2 reads YNFKEQ. The CDR3 loop reads CASSLGTSGAQEQFF. The CDR3 coding sequence is TGTGCCAGCAGCCTGGGGACTAGCGGGGCCCAGGAGCAGTTCTTC.

This clonotype occurred a few times. The J gene is TRBJ2-7, the V gene TRBV28; D is ambiguous. Germline-derived CDR1 and CDR2 are MDHEN and SYDVKM. The ends were cut back, 4 bases at V and 0 bases at J, with 10 bases in the middle. The length of the CDR3 is 14 residues. The CDR3 DNA follows: TGTGCCAGCAGTTCCTACCATAGCTCCTACGAGCAGTACTTC. Translation gives CASSSYHSSYEQYF.

This chain joins TRBV4-2 and TRBJ1-5; D ambiguous. This CDR3 spans 15 amino acids. Deletions cut 8 bases from V and 1 base from J, with 15 bases between. Germline CDR1 is LGHNA and CDR2 is YNFKEQ. CDR3 amino acids: CASGPGQASNQPQHF. CDR3 coding DNA: TGTGCCAGCGGACCCGGGCAGGCAAGCAATCAGCCCCAGCATTTT.

A few counts support this clonotype. This rearrangement joins TRBV20-1 to TRBJ2-1; tentatively, D is TRBD1 or TRBD2 (6 bases each). Trimming pared 5 bases from V and 7 bases from J, leaving 18 bases between. Per the germline V gene, CDR1 is DFQATT and CDR2 is SNEGSKA (reference sequence). The CDR3 contains 14 residues. The CDR3: CSAGPQTGRNEQFF. The CDR3 bases are TGCAGTGCTGGGCCCCAAACAGGGAGGAATGAGCAGTTCTTC.

In this sample, this clonotype turned up a few times. V gene TRBV4-1 combines with J gene TRBJ2-7; 7 positions agree with TRBD1. Germline lookup yields CDR1 MGHRA and CDR2 YSYEKL. The CDR3 is 15 amino acids. V lost 0 bases, J lost 6 bases, and 8 bases stayed unmatched. The CDR3 here is CASSQDSRQGGEQYF. CDR3 nucleotides: TGCGCCAGCAGCCAAGATTCTCGACAGGGCGGCGAGCAGTACTTC.